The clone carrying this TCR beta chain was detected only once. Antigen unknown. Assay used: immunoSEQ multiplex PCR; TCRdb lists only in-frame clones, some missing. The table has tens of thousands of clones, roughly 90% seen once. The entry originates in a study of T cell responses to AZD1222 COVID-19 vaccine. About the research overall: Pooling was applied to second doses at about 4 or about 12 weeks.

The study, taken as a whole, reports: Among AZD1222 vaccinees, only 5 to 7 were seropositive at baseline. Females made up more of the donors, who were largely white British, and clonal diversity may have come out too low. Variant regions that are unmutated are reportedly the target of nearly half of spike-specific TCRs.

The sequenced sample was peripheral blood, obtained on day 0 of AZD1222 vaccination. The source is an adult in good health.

CDR3 loop: CASSTTGTGEQYF. The DNA of the CDR3 is TGTGCCAGTAGTACGACAGGGACCGGCGAGCAGTACTTC. This chain connects TRBV19 to TRBJ2-7; 7 bases are a match to TRBD1. Germline CDR1 LNHDA, CDR2 SQIVND (reference sequence). V dropped 4 bases and J dropped 6; count of bases not matched to a gene: 6. The length of the CDR3 is 13 residues.